This T cell receptor beta chain emerged from a study of vaccination and CD4 T cells after COVID-19. Study in general: Convalescent patients gave post-COVID blood a median about 91 days post-diagnosis, range 35 to 161. Each of the control cultures got a CEFX pool, an HIV-1 Nef pool, or no peptide.

As for this clonotype: Its antigen is currently unknown.

The Oncomine TCR Beta short-read assay generated sequence data from the DNA of cultured CD4+ T cells. TCRdb re-called the PCR reads through MiXCR, storing one row per CDR3 protein. The table has roughly 10,000 distinct CDR3 sequences, around 58% seen once. Noted treatment: 10-day PBMC culture with coronavirus spike peptide pools or control peptides (ViraFEST assay). Study conclusions and caveats: 304 of 307 vaccine-specific clones from convalescent patients were spike mono-reactive.

The sequenced sample was CD4+ T cells from blood, cultured in vitro. This sequence originates from a human donor who had recovered from COVID-19.

The CDR3 protein is CASSTLQGRNEKLFF. In nucleotides, the CDR3 is TGTGCCAGCAGTACACTACAGGGGAGGAATGAAAAACTGTTTTTT. The chain carries TRBV28 and TRBJ1-4; 7 nucleotides align to TRBD1. Germline CDR1 MDHEN, CDR2 SYDVKM. This CDR3 contains 15 residues. V lost 5 bases to trimming and J lost 5 bases; unmatched junction nucleotides: 8. Combining the CDR3 with reference TRBV28 and TRBJ1-4 gives the whole variable domain DVKVTQSSRYLVKRTGEKVFLECVQDMDHENMFWYRQDPGLGLRLIYFSYDVKMKEKGDIPEGYSVSREKKERFSLILESASTNQTSMYLCASSTLQGRNEKLFFGSGTQLSVL.